These T cell receptor beta chains were read from a single sample in a study of shared clonotypes between healthy human individuals. Method: immunoSEQ multiplex PCR; TCRdb's copy keeps in-frame clones and lacks some. The repertoire consists of about 640,000 clones, with around 72% occurring once and the leading ten covering about 1.7%. Sequenced sample: memory CD4+ T cells sorted from blood. The receptor set was obtained from a woman aged 30 to 39 in good health. CDR3s include the opening cysteine and the closing phenylalanine or tryptophan. The D gene is left open where the match is weak. Size is omitted from some rows. Given values are once, few, many or a class for expanded clones.

size: .
V: TRBV11-2
D: .
J: TRBJ2-7
CDR3: CASSLGQLREQYF
DNA: TGTGCCAGCAGCTTAGGACAGCTACGCGAGCAGTACTTC

size: .
V: TRBV6-1
D: .
J: TRBJ2-7
CDR3: CASSEDNSPYEQYF
DNA: TGTGCCAGCAGTGAAGACAACAGCCCCTACGAGCAGTACTTC

size: .
V: TRBV4-1
D: TRBD2
J: TRBJ2-3
CDR3: CASSQSGRAGTDTQYF
DNA: TGCGCCAGCAGCCAAAGTGGGAGGGCCGGAACAGATACGCAGTATTTT

size: .
V: TRBV27
D: .
J: TRBJ2-1
CDR3: CASSLKLASYNEQFF
DNA: TGTGCCAGCAGTCTTAAGCTAGCCTCCTACAATGAGCAGTTCTTC

size: .
V: TRBV19
D: TRBD1
J: TRBJ1-5
CDR3: CASSSQGVQPQHF
DNA: TGTGCCAGTAGTAGCCAGGGGGTTCAGCCCCAGCATTTT

size: once
V: TRBV28
D: .
J: TRBJ2-6
CDR3: CASSLGGTGANVLTF
DNA: TGTGCCAGCAGTTTAGGGGGGACTGGGGCCAACGTCCTGACTTTC

size: .
V: TRBV7-9
D: TRBD1
J: TRBJ1-1
CDR3: CASSLGSRQGARLTEAFF
DNA: TGTGCCAGCAGCTTAGGGAGCAGACAGGGGGCTCGACTGACTGAAGCTTTCTTT

size: .
V: TRBV7-2
D: .
J: TRBJ2-1
CDR3: CASSLLRHKYNEQFF
DNA: TGTGCCAGCAGCTTACTTCGCCACAAGTACAATGAGCAGTTCTTC

size: .
V: TRBV11-2
D: .
J: TRBJ2-7
CDR3: CASSFAGTPYEQYF
DNA: TGTGCCAGCAGCTTCGCCGGAACCCCCTACGAGCAGTACTTC

size: .
V: TRBV6-4
D: TRBD2
J: TRBJ2-7
CDR3: CASSVPSGYEQYF
DNA: TGTGCCAGCAGTGTGCCTAGCGGTTACGAGCAGTACTTC

size: .
V: TRBV6-5
D: .
J: TRBJ2-3
CDR3: CASSSEARVADTQYF
DNA: TGTGCCAGCAGTTCCGAAGCCAGGGTCGCGGATACGCAGTATTTT

size: .
V: TRBV4-1
D: .
J: TRBJ1-4
CDR3: CASSQDWVAEKLFF
DNA: TGCGCCAGCAGCCAAGATTGGGTCGCTGAAAAACTGTTTTTT

size: few
V: TRBV7-9
D: .
J: TRBJ1-1
CDR3: CASSLDRGTEAFF
DNA: TGTGCCAGCAGCTTAGACAGAGGCACTGAAGCTTTCTTT

size: .
V: TRBV19
D: .
J: TRBJ2-5
CDR3: CASSSGWGARRETQYF
DNA: TGTGCCAGTAGTAGTGGTTGGGGCGCAAGGAGGGAGACCCAGTACTTC

size: .
V: TRBV5-1
D: .
J: TRBJ1-2
CDR3: CASSLSNYGYTF
DNA: TGCGCCAGCAGCTTGTCGAACTATGGCTACACCTTC

size: .
V: TRBV2
D: .
J: TRBJ2-7
CDR3: CASGRRSARHEQYF
DNA: TGTGCCAGCGGGAGGCGGAGCGCAAGGCACGAGCAGTACTTC

size: .
V: TRBV19
D: TRBD1
J: TRBJ2-2
CDR3: CASSETGTGGAGELFF
DNA: TGTGCCAGTAGCGAGACCGGGACAGGCGGGGCCGGGGAGCTGTTTTTT

size: once
V: TRBV7-9
D: .
J: TRBJ2-3
CDR3: CASSLVTRDTQYF
DNA: TGTGCCAGCAGCTTAGTGACCAGAGATACGCAGTATTTT

size: .
V: TRBV6-5
D: .
J: TRBJ1-3
CDR3: CASSLQTYSGNTIYF
DNA: TGTGCCAGCAGTCTACAAACCTACTCTGGAAACACCATATATTTT

size: .
V: TRBV2
D: .
J: TRBJ1-2
CDR3: CASTREEGGTF
DNA: TGTGCCAGCACCCGCGAAGAGGGAGGAACCTTC

size: .
V: TRBV5-1
D: TRBD1
J: TRBJ2-2
CDR3: CASSLAERGPTGELFF
DNA: TGCGCCAGCAGCTTGGCGGAAAGGGGGCCCACCGGGGAGCTGTTTTTT

size: .
V: TRBV6-4
D: TRBD1
J: TRBJ1-2
CDR3: CASSDSSDRARFYGYTF
DNA: TGTGCCAGCAGTGACTCAAGTGACAGGGCGAGGTTCTATGGCTACACCTTC

size: once
V: TRBV28
D: TRBD1
J: TRBJ1-2
CDR3: CASSLGTGDGYTF
DNA: TGTGCCAGCAGTCTCGGGACAGGGGATGGCTACACCTTC

size: .
V: TRBV4-1
D: .
J: TRBJ2-1
CDR3: CASSSPGLYNEQFF
DNA: TGCGCCAGCAGCTCGCCCGGACTATACAATGAGCAGTTCTTC

size: .
V: TRBV10-2
D: .
J: TRBJ1-5
CDR3: CASSGNIGNQPQHF
DNA: TGCGCCAGCAGCGGGAACATTGGCAATCAGCCCCAGCATTTT

size: .
V: TRBV7-2
D: .
J: TRBJ2-5
CDR3: CASSLGGQTKRTQYF
DNA: TGTGCCAGCAGCTTAGGAGGGCAGACGAAGAGAACCCAGTACTTC

size: .
V: TRBV28
D: .
J: TRBJ1-2
CDR3: CASSPGAVYGYTF
DNA: TGTGCCAGTTCCCCGGGGGCAGTCTATGGCTACACCTTC

size: once
V: TRBV4-1
D: .
J: TRBJ1-5
CDR3: CASSQPGLSNQPQHF
DNA: TGCGCCAGCAGCCAACCAGGGCTTAGCAATCAGCCCCAGCATTTT

size: .
V: TRBV28
D: .
J: TRBJ1-1
CDR3: CASSLRESGNTEAFF
DNA: TGTGCCAGCAGTTTACGGGAGAGTGGGAACACTGAAGCTTTCTTT

size: .
V: TRBV27
D: .
J: TRBJ1-1
CDR3: CASRDRWDTEAFF
DNA: TGTGCCAGCAGGGATCGGTGGGACACTGAAGCTTTCTTT

size: .
V: TRBV19
D: .
J: TRBJ1-1
CDR3: CASQDPGLGTEAFF
DNA: TGTGCCAGTCAAGACCCTGGACTGGGAACTGAAGCTTTCTTT

size: .
V: TRBV19
D: TRBD2
J: TRBJ2-1
CDR3: CASSIDPTSGRYNEQFF
DNA: TGTGCCAGTAGTATAGACCCCACTAGCGGGAGATACAATGAGCAGTTCTTC

size: few
V: TRBV28
D: .
J: TRBJ1-1
CDR3: CASRRGGTEAFF
DNA: TGTGCCAGCAGACGGGGCGGCACTGAAGCTTTCTTT

size: many
V: TRBV30
D: .
J: TRBJ1-2
CDR3: CAWSIGNYGYTF
DNA: TGTGCCTGGAGTATTGGGAATTATGGCTACACCTTC

size: .
V: TRBV5-6
D: .
J: TRBJ2-6
CDR3: CASSFFGGALANVLTF
DNA: TGTGCCAGCAGCTTCTTCGGAGGAGCATTAGCCAACGTCCTGACTTTC

size: many
V: TRBV4-2
D: TRBD2
J: TRBJ2-1
CDR3: CASSQKSGAGYNEQFF
DNA: TGTGCCAGCAGCCAAAAGAGCGGGGCGGGATACAATGAGCAGTTCTTC

size: .
V: TRBV5-1
D: .
J: TRBJ1-1
CDR3: CASSPVTTGNTEAFF
DNA: TGCGCCAGCAGCCCGGTGACGACGGGGAACACTGAAGCTTTCTTT

size: .
V: TRBV7-2
D: .
J: TRBJ2-7
CDR3: CASSLGAGATYEQYF
DNA: TGTGCCAGCAGCTTAGGTGCAGGGGCGACCTACGAGCAGTACTTC

size: .
V: TRBV15
D: TRBD2
J: TRBJ2-5
CDR3: CATSPALAEETQYF
DNA: TGTGCCACCAGCCCGGCCCTAGCGGAAGAGACCCAGTACTTC

size: .
V: TRBV7-2
D: .
J: TRBJ2-2
CDR3: CASSLDGLSTGELFF
DNA: TGTGCCAGCAGCTTAGATGGGCTATCGACCGGGGAGCTGTTTTTT

size: few
V: TRBV15
D: TRBD1
J: TRBJ2-1
CDR3: CATRTGKESEQFF
DNA: TGTGCCACCAGGACAGGGAAAGAGAGTGAGCAGTTCTTC

size: .
V: TRBV28
D: .
J: TRBJ2-2
CDR3: CASWKGTGELFF
DNA: TGTGCCAGCTGGAAAGGCACCGGGGAGCTGTTTTTT

size: .
V: TRBV2
D: .
J: TRBJ1-5
CDR3: CASSDTSGNQPQHF
DNA: TGTGCCAGCAGTGATACCTCAGGCAATCAGCCCCAGCATTTT

size: .
V: TRBV5-4
D: TRBD1
J: TRBJ1-2
CDR3: CASSHLDRGRGYTF
DNA: TGTGCCAGCAGCCATCTCGACAGGGGGCGGGGCTACACCTTC

size: .
V: TRBV30
D: TRBD2
J: TRBJ2-5
CDR3: CAWAPSGQETQYF
DNA: TGTGCCTGGGCCCCTAGCGGCCAAGAGACCCAGTACTTC